A selection of T cell receptor beta chains follows, all from one sample in a study of blood T cell repertoires in COVID-19. Here immunoSEQ multiplex PCR was the method, and the copy in TCRdb shows in-frame clones only, minus some. The sample records about 250,000 clones, about 86% being singletons. Sequenced sample: peripheral blood. The receptors derive from a person aged 65-85 years with COVID-19, enrolled during active disease. CDR3s include the opening cysteine and the closing phenylalanine or tryptophan. Fields, in order: J gene, D gene, V gene, clone size, CDR3 protein, CDR3 DNA. D genes are given only for firm matches. Part of the rows lack a size; the others show once, few, many or a class for expanded clones.

TRBJ1-4 | . | TRBV28 | . | CASSSANEKLFF | TGTGCCTCCTCGAGTGCGAATGAAAAACTGTTTTTT
TRBJ1-2 | TRBD1 | TRBV28 | . | CASSFRTGRNGYTF | TGTGCCAGCAGTTTCCGGACAGGGCGGAATGGCTACACCTTC
TRBJ1-3 | . | TRBV7-6 | . | CASSLAGRGYSGNTIYF | TGTGCCAGCAGCTTAGCGGGCAGGGGATACTCTGGAAACACCATATATTTT
TRBJ2-5 | . | TRBV11-2 | . | CASSRLGTGEETQYF | TGTGCCAGCAGCCGCCTCGGGACGGGGGAAGAGACCCAGTACTTC
TRBJ1-2 | . | TRBV3-1/TRBV3-2 | . | CASSQGQRGRGYTF | TGTGCCAGCAGCCAAGGGCAAAGGGGGAGAGGCTACACCTTC
TRBJ2-1 | . | TRBV18 | once | CASSPLIPLYNEQFF | TGTGCCAGCTCACCACTCATTCCCCTATACAATGAGCAGTTCTTC
TRBJ2-3 | TRBD2 | TRBV25-1 | . | CASSVPGGDTQYF | TGTGCCAGCAGTGTACCGGGGGGAGATACGCAGTATTTT
TRBJ2-4 | TRBD2 | TRBV5-1 | . | CASSLDSGRSFSAKNIQYF | TGCGCCAGCAGCTTGGATAGCGGGAGATCTTTTTCGGCCAAAAACATTCAGTACTTC
TRBJ2-2 | TRBD1 | TRBV2 | . | CASRDRALVGGELFF | TGTGCCAGCCGGGACAGGGCCCTGGTCGGCGGGGAGCTGTTTTTT
TRBJ2-2 | . | TRBV3-1/TRBV3-2 | . | CASSPEAYTGELFF | TGTGCCAGCAGCCCCGAAGCGTACACCGGGGAGCTGTTTTTT
TRBJ2-5 | . | TRBV7-9 | . | CASSFRRGLQETQYF | TGTGCCAGCAGCTTTCGTAGAGGGCTTCAAGAGACCCAGTACTTC
TRBJ1-6 | . | TRBV9 | . | CASSVGQINSPLHF | TGTGCCAGCAGCGTAGGACAGATAAATTCACCCCTCCACTTT
TRBJ1-2 | . | TRBV28 | once | CASSLVWGGNYGYTF | TGTGCCAGCAGTTTGGTCTGGGGGGGGAACTATGGCTACACCTTC
TRBJ1-4 | TRBD1 | TRBV7-9 | . | CASSLEGALNEKLFF | TGTGCCAGCAGCTTAGAGGGGGCGCTTAATGAAAAACTGTTTTTT
TRBJ2-7 | . | TRBV23-1 | . | CASSQSSTKGSPYEQYF | TGCGCCAGCAGTCAATCCTCGACTAAAGGGAGCCCCTACGAGCAGTACTTC
TRBJ2-3 | . | TRBV7-7 | . | CASSLAYRAGDTQYF | TGTGCCAGCAGCTTAGCTTACAGGGCAGGAGATACGCAGTATTTT
TRBJ1-5 | TRBD1 | TRBV28 | . | CASRRTGERPQHF | TGTGCCAGCAGGCGGACAGGGGAACGGCCCCAGCATTTT
TRBJ1-1 | . | TRBV7-2 | once | CASSLVLGRPEAFF | TGTGCCAGCAGCTTAGTTCTAGGTAGGCCTGAAGCTTTCTTT
TRBJ1-3 | TRBD1 | TRBV5-8 | . | CASSLYTGQGRNTIYF | TGTGCCAGCAGCTTGTATACGGGACAGGGAAGAAACACCATATATTTT
TRBJ1-6 | TRBD1 | TRBV4-1 | . | CASSQIRDRVSPLHF | TGCGCCAGCAGCCAAATCCGGGACAGGGTTTCACCCCTCCACTTT
TRBJ2-7 | TRBD1 | TRBV3-1/TRBV3-2 | few | CASSPGGHYEQYF | TGTGCCAGCAGCCCAGGGGGCCACTACGAGCAGTACTTC
TRBJ1-6 | . | TRBV27 | few | CASRGYLWASNSPLHF | TGTGCCAGCAGGGGCTACCTTTGGGCCTCAAATTCACCCCTCCACTTT
TRBJ2-3 | . | TRBV5-6 | . | CASSLLSVRLFITSDTQYF | TGTGCCAGCAGCTTGTTGTCCGTCAGGTTGTTCATTACGTCAGATACGCAGTATTTT
TRBJ1-6 | . | TRBV20-1 | once | CSASLGGINSPLHF | TGCAGTGCTAGTTTAGGCGGCATAAATTCACCCCTCCACTTT
TRBJ2-1 | TRBD1 | TRBV6-5 | . | CASSYSTGQGSVEQFF | TGTGCCAGCAGTTACTCGACGGGACAGGGTTCTGTTGAGCAGTTCTTC
TRBJ2-1 | . | TRBV28 | . | CASSPLRSVGSSYNEQFF | TGTGCCAGCAGTCCCCTTAGGAGCGTGGGGAGCTCCTACAATGAGCAGTTCTTC
TRBJ2-2 | . | TRBV6-5 | . | CASSLRNTGELFF | TGTGCCAGCAGTTTGCGGAATACCGGGGAGCTGTTTTTT
TRBJ2-1 | TRBD2 | TRBV5-1 | . | CASSLGTSGRSEYEQFF | TGCGCCAGCAGCTTGGGGACTAGCGGGAGGAGTGAGTATGAGCAGTTCTTC
TRBJ2-3 | TRBD2 | TRBV10-3 | . | CAIREERGATDTQYF | TGTGCCATTCGGGAAGAGCGGGGGGCCACAGATACGCAGTATTTT
TRBJ1-3 | TRBD1 | TRBV7-9 | few | CASSAKPGQAVSGNTIYF | TGTGCCAGCAGCGCGAAACCGGGACAGGCCGTCTCTGGAAACACCATATATTTT
TRBJ2-3 | TRBD2 | TRBV20-1 | . | CSASLWGGGLEDTQYF | TGCAGTGCTAGTCTGTGGGGGGGAGGGCTGGAAGATACGCAGTATTTT
TRBJ2-2 | TRBD1 | TRBV19 | . | CASSIDYTGGANTGELFF | TGTGCCAGTAGTATAGACTACACAGGGGGCGCGAACACCGGGGAGCTGTTTTTT
TRBJ1-1 | . | TRBV6-5 | . | CASSYSRSPTEAFF | TGTGCCAGCAGTTACTCGAGGTCCCCCACTGAAGCTTTCTTT
TRBJ2-1 | . | TRBV13 | . | CASSPGGYNEQFF | TGTGCCAGCAGCCCAGGGGGGTACAATGAGCAGTTCTTC
TRBJ1-6 | TRBD1 | TRBV5-1 | . | CASRPGQGFSPLHF | TGCGCCAGCAGGCCGGGACAGGGGTTCTCACCCCTCCACTTT
TRBJ2-5 | TRBD2 | TRBV28 | . | CAVTAGGRSETQYF | TGTGCCGTTACAGCGGGGGGGCGATCAGAGACCCAGTACTTC
TRBJ2-1 | TRBD2 | TRBV3-1/TRBV3-2 | . | CASSQASGKTYNEQFF | TGTGCCAGCAGCCAAGCTAGCGGGAAAACCTACAATGAGCAGTTCTTC
TRBJ1-6 | TRBD1 | TRBV27 | . | CASSRTGRNSPLHF | TGTGCCAGCTCCCGGACAGGGAGAAATTCACCCCTCCACTTT
TRBJ1-2 | TRBD1 | TRBV5-1 | . | CASSPYQSTGGSYGYTF | TGCGCCAGCAGCCCATACCAATCGACAGGGGGCTCCTATGGCTACACCTTC
TRBJ2-7 | TRBD2 | TRBV7-9 | . | CASSQIGGRAGHEQYF | TGTGCCAGCAGCCAGATAGGCGGGAGGGCCGGCCACGAGCAGTACTTC
TRBJ2-7 | . | TRBV6-2/TRBV6-3 | . | CASSSLRLYEQYF | TGTGCCAGCAGTTCCTTGAGGCTCTACGAGCAGTACTTC
TRBJ1-3 | . | TRBV4-1 | . | CASSQDFSGVGSGNTIYF | TGCGCCAGCAGCCAAGATTTCTCAGGGGTTGGGTCTGGAAACACCATATATTTT
TRBJ1-5 | . | TRBV28 | . | CATQWGGRVSQHF | TGTGCCACCCAGTGGGGGGGCCGTGTGTCCCAGCATTTT
TRBJ1-1 | . | TRBV7-2 | . | CASSPGWTEAFF | TGTGCCAGCAGCCCAGGGTGGACTGAAGCTTTCTTT
TRBJ1-1 | TRBD1 | TRBV19 | . | CASTIGQGGMNAFF | TGTGCCAGTACCATCGGACAGGGAGGGATGAATGCTTTCTTT
TRBJ2-3 | TRBD1 | TRBV5-6 | . | CASSLALQGAGDTQYF | TGTGCCAGCAGCTTGGCCCTGCAGGGGGCTGGAGATACGCAGTATTTT
TRBJ2-7 | . | TRBV14 | . | CASSFRVYEQYF | TGTGCCAGCAGCTTCAGGGTCTACGAGCAGTACTTC
TRBJ1-5 | . | TRBV19 | . | CASSLGGSNQPQHF | TGTGCCAGTAGTCTGGGGGGTAGCAATCAGCCCCAGCATTTT
TRBJ2-4 | . | TRBV29-1 | . | CSARDWDLAKNIQYF | TGCAGCGCCCGAGACTGGGACTTAGCCAAAAACATTCAGTACTTC
TRBJ2-3 | . | TRBV4-2 | once | CASSIGTDTQYF | TGTGCCAGCAGCATCGGGACAGATACGCAGTATTTT
TRBJ1-1 | . | TRBV7-2 | . | CASSFAGPPNTEAFF | TGTGCCAGCAGCTTTGCGGGACCCCCAAACACTGAAGCTTTCTTT
TRBJ2-5 | . | TRBV5-1 | . | CASSLTGSPETQYF | TGCGCCAGCAGCTTGACAGGGTCCCCCGAGACCCAGTACTTC
TRBJ1-3 | . | TRBV11-2 | . | CASSLVVSGSGNTIYF | TGTGCCAGCAGCTTAGTTGTCTCGGGATCTGGAAACACCATATATTTT
TRBJ2-5 | TRBD1 | TRBV7-9 | . | CASSFRQGSPLGETQYF | TGTGCCAGCAGCTTTAGACAGGGGTCTCCCCTAGGAGAGACCCAGTACTTC
TRBJ2-2 | TRBD1 | TRBV11-1 | . | CASSVYRGGTGELFF | TGTGCCAGCAGCGTATACAGGGGTGGAACCGGGGAGCTGTTTTTT
TRBJ2-2 | TRBD1 | TRBV29-1 | . | CSVEDGQGTGELFF | TGCAGCGTTGAAGACGGACAGGGCACCGGGGAGCTGTTTTTT
TRBJ1-3 | . | TRBV7-3 | . | CASSLSPHGSSGNTIYF | TGTGCCAGCAGCTTAAGTCCCCACGGGAGCTCTGGAAACACCATATATTTT
TRBJ1-1 | . | TRBV9 | . | CASSVNEYQGLNTEAFF | TGTGCCAGCAGCGTAAACGAGTATCAGGGGCTGAACACTGAAGCTTTCTTT
TRBJ2-7 | TRBD2 | TRBV11-1 | . | CASSLDGRGRVHEQYF | TGTGCCAGCAGCTTAGACGGCCGGGGGAGGGTGCACGAGCAGTACTTC
TRBJ2-5 | . | TRBV5-4 | . | CASSGQQGLGETQYF | TGTGCCAGCAGCGGACAACAGGGATTGGGAGAGACCCAGTACTTC